Each of the 27 T cell receptor beta chains below was sequenced from the same sample in a study of cytomegalovirus exposure and HLA in healthy donors. Primers for the PCR totalled 60 Vbeta and 13 Jbeta. The method was immunoSEQ multiplex PCR; TCRdb's version includes in-frame clones alone and lacks a portion of them. The sample lists 110,000 to 150,000 clones, approximately 80% occurring once. Sequenced material: PBMCs. These TCRs come from a woman between 35 and 50 years old in good health and CMV-seronegative.

The J gene is TRBJ2-1, the V gene TRBV27; D possibly corresponds to TRBD1 (5 bases). The CDR3 length is 13 residues. V was shortened by 4 bases and J by 5 bases, with 9 bases between the two germline ends. Germline V gene sequence: CDR1 MNHEY, CDR2 SMNVEV (reference sequence). CDR3 in DNA: TGTGCCAGCAGTTATGGGGCCCACAATGAGCAGTTCTTC. Translated, it gives CASSYGAHNEQFF.

The rearrangement joins TRBV18 to TRBJ2-7; TRBD2 aligns across 14 bases. Germline values: CDR1 KGHSH, CDR2 LQKENI. The CDR3 is made up of 16 amino acids. The V and J ends lost 4 bases and 0 bases, in that order; junction bases with no gene match: 2. The DNA for the CDR3 is TGTGCCAGCTCACAAGGGACTAGCGGGAGCTCCTACGAGCAGTACTTC. It is translated as CASSQGTSGSSYEQYF.

V and J are TRBV12-5 and TRBJ2-3; 14 bases align to TRBD2. In germline, CDR1 is LGHNT, CDR2 FRNRAP. With 5 bases clipped from V and 4 bases from J, the junction kept 8 bases outside the gene matches. CDR3 size: 17 residues. The CDR3: CASGKGLAGVWSDTQYF. The DNA for the CDR3 is TGTGCTAGTGGTAAGGGACTAGCGGGAGTTTGGTCAGATACGCAGTATTTT.

The V and J genes are TRBV7-9 and TRBJ2-1; TRBD1 matches 7 bases. The CDR3 has 12 residues. J gave up 7 bases and V 6 bases, and 3 bases lay outside the gene matches. Germline assignment: CDR1 SEHNR and CDR2 FQNEAQ (reference sequence). DNA of the CDR3: TGTGCCAGCAGACCGACAGGGAATGAGCAGTTCTTC. This translates into CASRPTGNEQFF.

V usage is TRBV5-5 and J usage is TRBJ1-2; 10 nucleotides match TRBD1. CDR3 size: 15 residues. Germline lookup yields CDR1 SGHKS and CDR2 YYEKEE (reference sequence). J gave up 5 bases and V 4 bases, and 8 bases lay outside the gene matches. The CDR3 reads CASSPTGQGVYGYTF. The CDR3 bases are TGTGCCAGCAGCCCTACCGGACAGGGGGTTTATGGCTACACCTTC.

The V gene is TRBV5-1, the J gene TRBJ2-1, with 7 nucleotides matching TRBD1. The V segment lost 1 base and the J segment 11 bases; nucleotides outside the gene matches: 6. The CDR3 consists of 13 residues. The germline gives CDR1 SGHRS, CDR2 YFSETQ. Here the CDR3 reads CASSLTGTEKQFF. In DNA form, the CDR3 reads TGCGCCAGCAGCTTGACCGGGACAGAAAAGCAGTTCTTC.

J is TRBJ1-1 and V is TRBV5-1, with unresolved D. This CDR3 region has 15 residues. The V and J ends lost 0 bases and 0 bases respectively, with 9 bases between them. Germline V CDR1 and CDR2: SGHRS, YFSETQ. In DNA form, the CDR3 reads TGCGCCAGCAGCTTGGGTGGAGCTATGAACACTGAAGCTTTCTTT. Protein product: CASSLGGAMNTEAFF. The whole variable domain, filled in from reference TRBV5-1 and TRBJ1-1, reads KAGVTQTPRYLIKTRGQQVTLSCSPISGHRSVSWYQQTPGQGLQFLFEYFSETQRNKGNFPGRFSGRQFSNSRSEMNVSTLELGDSALYLCASSLGGAMNTEAFFGQGTRLTVV.

The chain joins TRBV27 to TRBJ2-1; maybe TRBD1 (5 bases). This CDR3 contains 17 residues. Deletions cut 2 bases from V and 7 bases from J, with 21 bases between. Germline loops: CDR1 MNHEY, CDR2 SMNVEV (reference sequence). CDR3 loop: CASSLGAGYPSGNEQFF. The CDR3 region has the DNA TGTGCCAGCAGTTTAGGTGCCGGGTACCCCTCAGGGAATGAGCAGTTCTTC.

The genes are TRBV7-3 and TRBJ2-7; 9 positions agree with TRBD1. The CDR3 contains 16 residues. V lost 5 bases to trimming and J lost 6 bases; unmatched junction nucleotides: 14. Germline values: CDR1 SGHTA, CDR2 FQGTGA. In DNA form, the CDR3 reads TGTGCCAGCAGCCCAACCCGGGACAGGGCCCCCTTCGAGCAGTACTTC. Protein product: CASSPTRDRAPFEQYF.

V gene TRBV4-1 combines with J gene TRBJ2-7, with 8 positions matching TRBD1. The CDR3 loop spans 15 amino acids. CDR1 and CDR2 (germline): MGHRA, YSYEKL. The junction had 5 bases not matched to a gene; V was cut back by 1 base and J by 3 bases. CDR3 sequence reads: CASSQVSTGDYEQYF. The CDR3 coding sequence is TGCGCCAGCAGCCAAGTCTCGACAGGGGACTACGAGCAGTACTTC.

The rearrangement uses TRBV27 and TRBJ2-3, with a possible D match to TRBD2 (5 bases). Trimming took 8 bases from V and 7 from J, leaving 22 bases between them. The CDR3 consists of 15 residues. CDR1 is MNHEY, CDR2 SMNVEV, per germline (reference sequence). The CDR3: CASLPERRSSNTQYF. CDR3 sequence (DNA): TGTGCCAGCCTCCCTGAGCGGAGGAGCTCAAATACGCAGTATTTT.

The gene calls are TRBV6-5 and TRBJ2-7, with a weak D call TRBD1 (7 bases). The CDR3 is 13 amino acids. The germline V gene has CDR1 MNHEY and CDR2 SVGAGI. Trimming took off 7 bases at V and 4 bases at J, with 14 bases between the two ends. The chain's CDR3 is CASNQGGFYEQYF. CDR3 DNA: TGTGCCAGCAACCAGGGGGGTTTTTACGAGCAGTACTTC.

The chain combines TRBV4-3 with TRBJ1-2; 9 bases agree with TRBD1. The CDR3 runs to 13 residues. Germline CDR1 LGHNA, CDR2 YSLEER. The junction had 4 bases not matched to a gene; V was cut back by 3 bases and J by 8 bases. The CDR3: CASSQGQGMGYTF. CDR3 DNA sequence: TGCGCCAGCAGCCAGGGACAGGGTATGGGCTACACCTTC.

The rearrangement joins TRBV5-4 to TRBJ1-4; maybe TRBD1 (5 bases). The V gene lost 2 bases and the J gene lost 7 bases, with 12 bases spanning the gap. The CDR3 is made up of 14 amino acids. Germline-derived CDR1 and CDR2 are SGHNT and YYREEE (reference sequence). CDR3 sequence: CASSFRQSGEKLFF. The CDR3 DNA reads as TGTGCCAGCAGCTTTCGACAGTCGGGTGAAAAACTGTTTTTT.

The sample holds one count of this clone. The rearrangement links TRBV7-9 to TRBJ1-4, with a weak D call TRBD1 (5 bases). There are 16 residues in the CDR3. Looked up from germline, CDR1 is SEHNR and CDR2 is FQNEAQ (reference sequence). The V end was cut by 5 bases, the J end by 7 bases, with 20 bases between. DNA for the CDR3: TGTGCCAGCAGCGAGGGGACTCTAGGATCGGGTGAAAAACTGTTTTTT. Translation gives CASSEGTLGSGEKLFF.

This clone has only one observation. This sequence joins TRBV10-3 and TRBJ1-5, with 11 bases fitting TRBD1. Germline V lookup: CDR1 ENHRY, CDR2 SYGVKD. This CDR3 has 19 residues. Trimming at V came to 1 base and at J to 0 bases, leaving 8 bases not matched to a gene. CDR3 nucleotides: TGTGCCATCAGTGAGTTCGGACAGGGGGCCCTTTATAGCAATCAGCCCCAGCATTTT. Translation: CAISEFGQGALYSNQPQHF.

In DNA form, the CDR3 reads TGTGCCACCAGCAGAGGGGCGGGAGACCTTTTCTACGAGCAGTACTTC. Translating gives CATSRGAGDLFYEQYF. The chain recombines TRBV15 with TRBJ2-7; 7 positions agree with TRBD2. This CDR3 has 16 amino acids. Trimming removed 1 base from V and 3 bases from J; junction bases left unmatched: 9. CDR1 is LNHNV and CDR2 is YYDKDF in the germline V gene (reference sequence).

The chain employs TRBV7-9 and TRBJ2-6; TRBD2 might be the D (5 bases). Germline CDR1 and CDR2: SEHNR and FQNEAQ (reference sequence). V lost 1 base, J lost 4 bases, and 11 bases lay in between. This CDR3 comprises 16 residues. The CDR3 nucleotides are TGTGCCAGCAGCTTAGTTGGAGGATCAGGGGCCAACGTCCTGACTTTC. Translating gives CASSLVGGSGANVLTF. The whole variable domain, filled in from reference TRBV7-9 and TRBJ2-6, reads DTGVSQNPRHKITKRGQNVTFRCDPISEHNRLYWYRQTLGQGPEFLTYFQNEAQLEKSRLLSDRFSAERPKGSFSTLEIQRTEQGDSAMYLCASSLVGGSGANVLTFGAGSRLTVL.

The V and J genes are TRBV19 and TRBJ2-1, with TRBD2 matching over 7 bases. J was trimmed by 8 bases and V by 1 base; bases with no gene match: 5. Germline CDR1 reads LNHDA; CDR2 reads SQIVND (reference sequence). CDR3 size: 14 residues. CDR3 residues: CASSIGLAHYEQFF. The CDR3 DNA follows: TGTGCCAGTAGTATAGGACTAGCTCACTATGAGCAGTTCTTC.

The chain combines TRBV4-3 with TRBJ1-5; 9 positions match TRBD1. Germline CDR1 is LGHNA and CDR2 is YSLEER. The junction had 3 bases not matched to a gene; V was cut back by 0 bases and J by 6 bases. The CDR3 extends over 15 amino acids. The CDR3 nucleotides read TGCGCCAGCAGCCAAGAGGGGACAGGGTTTCAGCCCCAGCATTTT. Translating it yields CASSQEGTGFQPQHF.

The chain is built from TRBV5-8 and TRBJ2-7; TRBD1 is a possible D gene (6 bases). The length of the CDR3 is 15 residues. V lost 2 bases, J lost 0 bases, and 12 bases lay in between. Germline V gene lookup returns CDR1 SGHTS and CDR2 YDEGEE. The CDR3 is CASSFRGTPSYEQYF. The CDR3 nucleotides read TGTGCCAGCAGCTTTAGAGGGACACCCTCCTACGAGCAGTACTTC.

The V call is TRBV2, the J call TRBJ2-6; 9 nucleotides align to TRBD1. CDR1 SNHLY and CDR2 FYNNEI come from the germline V gene. J was trimmed by 1 base and V by 6 bases; bases with no gene match: 4. This CDR3 contains 16 residues. For the CDR3, the DNA is TGTGCCAGCAGGATAGACAGGGGGTCTGGGGCCAACGTCCTGACTTTC. Translation: CASRIDRGSGANVLTF.

This clone was found once. The chain links TRBV5-4 to TRBJ2-7, with D perhaps TRBD1 (8 bases). The ends were cut back, 4 bases at V and 4 bases at J, with 18 bases in the middle. Germline lookup yields CDR1 SGHNT and CDR2 YYREEE (reference sequence). This CDR3 has 15 residues. CDR3 region: CASSEGQGGTYEQYF. CDR3 coding DNA: TGTGCCAGCAGCGAAGGACAGGGAGGGACTTACGAGCAGTACTTC.

The chain recombines TRBV11-3 with TRBJ2-3, with 8 bases identical to TRBD1. Germline values: CDR1 SGHNT, CDR2 YENEEA. V was clipped by 5 bases and J by 3 bases; unmatched bases: 7. This CDR3 comprises 15 residues. The CDR3 nucleotides are TGTGCCAGCAGCCGTGACAGGGGCCCGACAGATACGCAGTATTTT. Its translation is CASSRDRGPTDTQYF.

This clone occurred a few times. This chain joins TRBV19 and TRBJ1-1; 8 positions match TRBD1. Germline trimming cut 6 bases from V and 4 bases from J; bases unmatched to any gene: 16. The CDR3 runs 17 residues. The germline CDR1 and CDR2 sequences are LNHDA and SQIVND (reference sequence). The CDR3 here is CASSLQQGGGFGTEAFF. The CDR3 coding sequence is TGTGCCAGTAGCTTACAACAGGGGGGAGGCTTTGGCACTGAAGCTTTCTTT.

The table lists this clone with a few counts. The chain recombines TRBV28 with TRBJ2-7; D might be TRBD2 (6 bases). The germline V and J ends were trimmed by 6 bases and 6 bases, with 21 bases remaining between them. The length of the CDR3 is 15 residues. Per germline, CDR1 MDHEN and CDR2 SYDVKM. Written as DNA, the CDR3 is TGTGCCAGCAGCAAATCCCCGGGACTGATTTTCGAGCAGTACTTC. This codes for CASSKSPGLIFEQYF.

V usage is TRBV5-1 and J usage is TRBJ2-7, with D uncertain. CDR3 length: 18 amino acids. In germline, CDR1 is SGHRS, CDR2 YFSETQ. With 0 bases removed from V and 1 base from J, the gap between germline ends came to 20 bases. CDR3 in amino acids: CASSLGPNGQFLSYEQYF. The CDR3 DNA sequence: TGCGCCAGCAGCTTGGGGCCTAATGGGCAGTTCCTGTCCTACGAGCAGTACTTC.